One and the same sample provided the 21 T cell receptor beta chains below, sequenced in a study of PD-1 blockade in classical Hodgkin lymphoma. With no exception, relapse followed autologous stem cell transplantation in all patients, and brentuximab vedotin exposure varied. Generated by immunoSEQ multiplex PCR, the TCRdb table keeps only in-frame clones and is missing some. The table shows 45,000 to 65,000 clones, with around 78% occurring only once. Sequenced here: peripheral blood mononuclear cells (PBMCs), sampled before the second cycle of nivolumab. All receptors derive from a human donor with classical Hodgkin lymphoma.

The chain recombines TRBV2 with TRBJ2-7; 8 bases fit TRBD2. The CDR3 is made up of 14 amino acids. Germline CDR1 reads SNHLY; CDR2 reads FYNNEI. V gave up 6 bases and J gave up 5 bases; unmatched junction bases: 9. The CDR3 sequence is CASRDSGILHEQYF. CDR3 nucleotides: TGTGCCAGCAGGGATAGCGGGATCCTGCACGAGCAGTACTTC.

The chain uses TRBV18 and TRBJ1-4; tentative D call: TRBD1 (5 bases). The CDR3 contains 16 residues. Per the germline V gene, CDR1 is KGHSH and CDR2 is LQKENI. V gave up 3 bases and J gave up 5 bases, with 16 bases separating them. The CDR3 spells CASSPPENPGNEKLFF. CDR3 sequence (DNA): TGTGCCAGCTCACCCCCTGAGAACCCAGGGAATGAAAAACTGTTTTTT.

This chain links TRBV28 with TRBJ2-7; D remains ambiguous. From germline, CDR1 is MDHEN and CDR2 SYDVKM. Trimming took off 0 bases at V and 8 bases at J, with 8 bases between the two ends. This CDR3 has 12 amino acids. CDR3 DNA: TGTGCCAGCAGTTTATGGGCCACCCAGCAGTACTTC. It translates to CASSLWATQQYF.

This clone was detected a few times. The rearrangement links TRBV28 to TRBJ1-2; 7 nucleotides line up with TRBD1. The CDR3 sequence is 11 residues long. The junction had 7 bases not matched to a gene; V was cut back by 6 bases and J by 12 bases. CDR1 and CDR2 (germline): MDHEN, SYDVKM. CDR3 region: CASRYRGRDTF. In DNA form, the CDR3 reads TGTGCCAGCAGGTACAGGGGAAGGGACACCTTC.

Details on this clone: The sample has other DNA sequences that encode this CDR3 too. The CDR3: CASSISRAYEQYF. In DNA form, the CDR3 reads TGTGCCAGTAGTATAAGCAGAGCCTACGAGCAGTACTTC. V gene TRBV19 combines with J gene TRBJ2-7, with D unclear. Germline V gene sequence: CDR1 LNHDA, CDR2 SQIVND (reference sequence). Trimming stripped 2 bases from V and 2 bases from J, with 7 bases between. CDR3 length equals 13 residues.

In DNA form, the CDR3 reads TGCGCCAGCAGTGTAGCGGGGCTCAATCAGCCCCAGCATTTT. It is translated as CASSVAGLNQPQHF. The V and J genes are TRBV10-2 and TRBJ1-5; a weak D match, TRBD1 (5 bases). Trimming removed 4 bases at V and 3 bases at J, with 10 bases between. This CDR3 region has 14 residues. Per germline, CDR1 WSHSY and CDR2 SAAADI.

The chain combines TRBV6-5 with TRBJ1-2, with D perhaps matching TRBD1 (5 bases). The V and J ends lost 6 bases and 2 bases respectively, with 10 bases between them. Germline CDR1 MNHEY, CDR2 SVGAGI. This CDR3 spans 13 amino acids. CDR3: CASSRRQNYGYTF. For the CDR3, the DNA is TGTGCCAGCAGCCGCAGACAGAACTATGGCTACACCTTC.

The V call is TRBV28, the J call TRBJ1-5; no reliable D call. This CDR3 is built from 14 residues. Trimming pared 3 bases from V and 3 bases from J, leaving 9 bases between. Germline values: CDR1 MDHEN, CDR2 SYDVKM. The CDR3, as DNA: TGTGCCAGCAGTTTGGAGAGACACAATCAGCCCCAGCATTTT. Residues: CASSLERHNQPQHF. The variable domain in full, with the rest retrieved from reference TRBV28 and TRBJ1-5, is DVKVTQSSRYLVKRTGEKVFLECVQDMDHENMFWYRQDPGLGLRLIYFSYDVKMKEKGDIPEGYSVSREKKERFSLILESASTNQTSMYLCASSLERHNQPQHFGDGTRLSIL.

The rearrangement links TRBV28 to TRBJ1-2; D might be TRBD1 (6 bases). Germline V gene sequence: CDR1 MDHEN, CDR2 SYDVKM. The CDR3 is 13 amino acids. V lost 5 bases and J 4 bases, leaving 11 bases between the germline ends. CDR3 loop: CASSLPGVYGYTF. CDR3 sequence (DNA): TGTGCCAGCAGTCTGCCAGGGGTCTATGGCTACACCTTC.

The chain combines TRBV10-3 with TRBJ2-7; tentatively, D is TRBD1 or TRBD2 (5 bases each). The CDR3 extends over 14 amino acids. V lost 6 bases and J lost 3, with 15 bases in between. The germline V gene has CDR1 ENHRY and CDR2 SYGVKD. The CDR3 DNA follows: TGTGCCATCAGCACCGGGACGGTCGACTACGAGCAGTACTTC. Protein: CAISTGTVDYEQYF.

This chain connects TRBV21-1 to TRBJ1-3; the D call of TRBD1 is as the table states it, not checked on the DNA. TRBV21-1 is assigned pseudogene status. The CDR3 consists of 17 residues. The CDR3 sequence: CASSKVGKGQQRNTIYF. The CDR3 DNA reads as TGTGCCAGCAGCAAAGTAGGTAAGGGACAGCAGAGAAACACCATATATTTT.

The genes are TRBV5-1 and TRBJ1-1; no clear D gene. The V gene's germline CDR1 is SGHRS and CDR2 YFSETQ. CDR3 length: 12 amino acids. V was pared by 4 bases and J by 3 bases, with 7 bases between. DNA for the CDR3: TGCGCCAGCAGCGCCAGTGACACTGAAGCTTTCTTT. This gives the protein CASSASDTEAFF.

The CDR3 DNA is TGTGCCTGGAGTAAGGGGGTCCCCTACGAGCAGTACTTC. This translates into CAWSKGVPYEQYF. The rearrangement joins TRBV30 to TRBJ2-7; TRBD1 is a possible D gene (6 bases). Trimming removed 2 bases at V and 2 bases at J, with 10 bases between. This CDR3 region has 13 residues. Germline V lookup: CDR1 GTSNPN, CDR2 SVGIG (reference sequence).

The chain recombines TRBV5-6 with TRBJ2-7; maybe TRBD2 (6 bases). Between the trimmed V and J ends, which lost 0 bases and 7 bases, there was a span of 14 bases. This CDR3 region has 14 residues. CDR1 is SGHDT and CDR2 is YYEEEE in the germline V gene. Here the CDR3 DNA reads TGTGCCAGCAGCTTGGTTGGACTATCCTTGGAGCAGTACTTC. It encodes CASSLVGLSLEQYF.

This clone was counted once. The J gene is TRBJ1-4, the V gene TRBV28; tentatively, D is TRBD1 (5 bases). There are 14 residues in the CDR3. Germline V gene data show CDR1 as MDHEN and CDR2 as SYDVKM. The V gene lost 10 bases and the J gene lost 7 bases, with 19 bases spanning the gap. Written as DNA, the CDR3 is TGTGCCACCGAAGGGAAGGGGCTAGGTGAAAAACTGTTTTTT. Translated: CATEGKGLGEKLFF.

The chain carries TRBV30 and TRBJ1-5; 7 nucleotides agree with TRBD1. Germline V gene lookup returns CDR1 GTSNPN and CDR2 SVGIG (reference sequence). V was pared by 3 bases and J by 4 bases, with 6 bases of the junction left unmatched. This CDR3 contains 14 residues. The CDR3 sequence: CAWSDLGQNQPQHF. In DNA form, the CDR3 reads TGTGCCTGGAGCGACCTGGGACAGAATCAGCCCCAGCATTTT.

The CDR3 sequence is CSALTGPYEQYF. Written as DNA, the CDR3 is TGCAGCGCCCTGACTGGACCCTACGAGCAGTACTTC. The chain has TRBV29-1 and TRBJ2-7; D call uncertain. V shed 7 bases and J shed 2 bases, with 12 bases lying between them. CDR1 is SQVTM and CDR2 is ANQGSEA in the germline V gene. There are 12 residues in the CDR3.

CDR3 in DNA: TGTGCCAGCAGCTTAGTAAGCAGGGACTACGAGCAGTACTTC. This gives the protein CASSLVSRDYEQYF. The chain uses TRBV7-1 and TRBJ2-7, with D possibly TRBD1 on 5 matching bases. TRBV7-1 is an ORF; its function is uncertain. Trimming cost V 4 bases and J 3 bases, with 13 bases left between them. This CDR3 has 14 residues.

This chain links TRBV6-5 with TRBJ1-2, with D possibly TRBD1 on 5 matching bases. This CDR3 has 13 amino acids. The germline V and J ends were trimmed by 0 bases and 6 bases, with 8 bases remaining between them. Germline V gene sequence: CDR1 MNHEY, CDR2 SVGAGI. Here the CDR3 DNA reads TGTGCCAGCAGTTACTCCCTCAGGGATGGCTACACCTTC. As protein: CASSYSLRDGYTF.

This clone was counted ten times or more. The genes are TRBV27 and TRBJ1-1; D perhaps matches TRBD1 (6 bases). The CDR3 is 14 residues long. The V and J ends lost 6 bases and 7 bases respectively, with 18 bases between them. The germline V gene encodes CDR1 MNHEY and CDR2 SMNVEV (reference sequence). DNA of the CDR3: TGTGCCAGCAGCAACAGGGCCACTGGGGATGAAGCTTTCTTT. It translates to CASSNRATGDEAFF.

This chain connects TRBV15 to TRBJ1-5; weak D call: TRBD1 (5 bases). Looked up from germline, CDR1 is LNHNV and CDR2 is YYDKDF (reference sequence). The CDR3 length is 16 residues. Trimming pared 2 bases from V and 4 bases from J, leaving 15 bases between. The CDR3 reads CATSRSRDLTNQPQHF. The CDR3 DNA follows: TGTGCCACCAGCAGATCCCGGGACCTTACTAATCAGCCCCAGCATTTT. The full variable domain, with the rest looked up from reference TRBV15 and TRBJ1-5, is DAMVIQNPRYQVTQFGKPVTLSCSQTLNHNVMYWYQQKSSQAPKLLFHYYDKDFNNEADTPDNFQSRRPNTSFCFLDIRSPGLGDTAMYLCATSRSRDLTNQPQHFGDGTRLSIL.